One sample yielded the 32 T cell receptor beta chains listed below, sequenced in a study of shared clonotypes between healthy human individuals. Assay: immunoSEQ multiplex PCR; the TCRdb copy retains only in-frame clones and omits some. The table lists over 2 million clones, 85% to 95% of them singletons. Material: naive CD4+ T cells from PBMCs. As to subset: CD45RA+ positively selected. Every receptor here comes from a man aged 18 to 30 in good health. Some clones in this sample may be carry-over from other donors' samples.

This chain links TRBV28 with TRBJ1-2; 7 bases align to TRBD1. This CDR3 comprises 13 residues. J gave up 7 bases and V 3 bases, and 5 bases lay outside the gene matches. CDR1 is MDHEN and CDR2 is SYDVKM in the germline V gene. In DNA form, the CDR3 reads TGTGCCAGCAGTTTTACAGGGGCGAGTGGCTACACCTTC. Amino acids: CASSFTGASGYTF.

The chain has TRBV9 and TRBJ2-3; 11 positions match TRBD2. The CDR3 runs 16 residues. Germline V CDR1 and CDR2: SGDLS, YYNGEE. V dropped 2 bases and J dropped 1; count of bases not matched to a gene: 3. The CDR3 loop reads CASSVTSGTGTDTQYF. As DNA, the CDR3 is TGTGCCAGCAGCGTGACTAGCGGGACTGGCACAGATACGCAGTATTTT.

Here the CDR3 DNA reads TGTGCCAGCGGGCCGGGGGGAACTGGAAACACCATATATTTT. Protein sequence: CASGPGGTGNTIYF. This chain connects TRBV6-1 to TRBJ1-3; a weak D match, TRBD1 (5 bases). The CDR3 contains 14 residues. V gave up 8 bases and J gave up 2 bases, with 13 bases separating them. Germline-derived CDR1 and CDR2 are MNHNS and SASEGT.

The V call is TRBV4-1, the J call TRBJ1-5, with 7 bases matching TRBD1. Losses at the gene ends were 2 bases for V and 1 base for J; bases not matched to a gene: 2. Looked up from germline, CDR1 is MGHRA and CDR2 is YSYEKL. The CDR3 totals 15 residues. Here the CDR3 DNA reads TGCGCCAGCAGCCAAATACAGGGGAGCAATCAGCCCCAGCATTTT. Translated: CASSQIQGSNQPQHF.

The rearrangement joins TRBV5-1 to TRBJ1-1; D possibly corresponds to TRBD1 (5 bases). V lost 0 bases, J lost 5 bases, and 11 bases lay in between. The CDR3 totals 14 residues. Per germline, CDR1 SGHRS and CDR2 YFSETQ. The CDR3 region is CASSLGLGGTEAFF. The CDR3 DNA follows: TGCGCCAGCAGCTTGGGACTGGGGGGTACTGAAGCTTTCTTT.

This clone was observed once. The chain joins TRBV7-2 to TRBJ2-7; no definite D call. The CDR3 contains 14 residues. V dropped 3 bases and J dropped 0 bases, with 9 bases sitting between them. Per the germline V gene, CDR1 is SGHTA and CDR2 is FQGNSA. The CDR3 is CASSLGSTSYEQYF. CDR3 DNA: TGTGCCAGCAGCTTGGGGTCTACCTCCTACGAGCAGTACTTC.

The V gene is TRBV13, the J gene TRBJ2-1, with 11 bases that match TRBD2. This CDR3 is built from 17 residues. CDR1 is PRHDT, CDR2 FYEKMQ, per germline (reference sequence). V lost 5 bases to trimming and J lost 0 bases; unmatched junction nucleotides: 6. This chain's CDR3 is CASSLGLAGLSYNEQFF. The CDR3 DNA is TGTGCCAGCAGCCTCGGACTAGCGGGCCTCTCCTACAATGAGCAGTTCTTC.

This chain uses TRBV4-1 with TRBJ2-1, with 8 bases that match TRBD2. Germline trimming cut 4 bases from V and 0 bases from J; bases unmatched to any gene: 14. The CDR3 has 19 residues. The germline V gene encodes CDR1 MGHRA and CDR2 YSYEKL. The CDR3 here is CASSPGASGSLSSYNEQFF. DNA for the CDR3: TGCGCCAGCAGCCCTGGAGCTAGCGGGTCATTGAGCTCCTACAATGAGCAGTTCTTC.

The sample holds a few counts of this clone. This chain links TRBV10-3 with TRBJ1-1, with D uncertain. Germline-derived CDR1 and CDR2 are ENHRY and SYGVKD. The CDR3 has 14 amino acids. The V end lost 2 bases, the J end lost 0 bases, and 7 bases lay between the germline ends. The DNA for the CDR3 is TGTGCCATCAGTGAGGGGATCATGAACACTGAAGCTTTCTTT. This encodes CAISEGIMNTEAFF.

This clone was recorded a few times. Additional DNA sequences in this sample encode the identical CDR3. The chain recombines TRBV28 with TRBJ1-1, with 7 bases aligning to TRBD1. The CDR3 spans 14 residues. J was trimmed by 0 bases and V by 6 bases; bases with no gene match: 4. CDR1 is MDHEN and CDR2 is SYDVKM in the germline V gene. The CDR3 region is CASSSGGMNTEAFF. The DNA for the CDR3 is TGTGCCAGCAGCTCAGGGGGGATGAACACTGAAGCTTTCTTT.

The V gene is TRBV7-7, the J gene TRBJ2-3; D is undetermined. Germline lookup yields CDR1 SSHAT and CDR2 FNYEAQ (reference sequence). The CDR3 is 14 residues long. V gave up 5 bases and J gave up 2 bases, with 11 bases separating them. The DNA for the CDR3 is TGTGCCAGCAGCCCCTTGGGTACCACAGATACGCAGTATTTT. Encoded protein: CASSPLGTTDTQYF.

There are a few counts of this clone. This same CDR3 is encoded by further DNA sequences in the sample. V and J are TRBV9 and TRBJ2-2; D is ambiguous. Per the germline V gene, CDR1 is SGDLS and CDR2 is YYNGEE. Between the trimmed V and J ends, which lost 0 bases and 5 bases, there was a span of 5 bases. This CDR3 is built from 13 residues. The CDR3 DNA reads TGTGCCAGCAGCGTAGTAGGGACCGGGGAGCTGTTTTTT. Protein sequence: CASSVVGTGELFF. Combining the CDR3 with reference TRBV9 and TRBJ2-2 gives the whole variable domain DSGVTQTPKHLITATGQRVTLRCSPRSGDLSVYWYQQSLDQGLQFLIQYYNGEERAKGNILERFSAQQFPDLHSELNLSSLELGDSALYFCASSVVGTGELFFGEGSRLTVL.

The rearrangement joins TRBV7-3 to TRBJ2-3; D perhaps matches TRBD1 (5 bases). The CDR3 consists of 13 residues. V lost 2 bases, J lost 4 bases, and 7 bases lay in between. Germline V lookup: CDR1 SGHTA, CDR2 FQGTGA. The CDR3 region is CASSLLGPDTQYF. CDR3 DNA sequence: TGTGCCAGCAGCTTACTGGGGCCAGATACGCAGTATTTT.

To note about this clone: Other DNA sequences in this specimen translate into the identical CDR3. Here the CDR3 DNA reads TGTGCCAGCAGTCCGCGTAGGGGGGAGCAGTACTTC. It yields the protein CASSPRRGEQYF. The chain links TRBV28 to TRBJ2-7, with D possibly TRBD1 on 6 matching bases. V lost 5 bases, J lost 7 bases, and 12 bases lay in between. This CDR3 has 12 amino acids. The germline V gene has CDR1 MDHEN and CDR2 SYDVKM. Based on the CDR3 plus reference TRBV28 and TRBJ2-7, the full variable domain is DVKVTQSSRYLVKRTGEKVFLECVQDMDHENMFWYRQDPGLGLRLIYFSYDVKMKEKGDIPEGYSVSREKKERFSLILESASTNQTSMYLCASSPRRGEQYFGPGTRLTVT.

This clone was detected only once. The chain links TRBV29-1 to TRBJ2-1, with D perhaps matching TRBD2 (5 bases). This CDR3 spans 12 amino acids. Trimming removed 3 bases from V and 8 bases from J, with 11 bases in between. CDR1 is SQVTM and CDR2 is ANQGSEA in the germline V gene. The CDR3 protein is CSVDTRTDEQFF. CDR3 coding DNA: TGCAGCGTTGACACTAGAACTGATGAGCAGTTCTTC.

The V and J genes are TRBV4-1 and TRBJ2-1, with a tentative D call TRBD2 (5 bases). The germline V gene encodes CDR1 MGHRA and CDR2 YSYEKL. V lost 1 base to trimming and J lost 0 bases, with 13 bases between them. The CDR3 consists of 17 residues. This CDR3 is CASSQGNGKSSYNEQFF. DNA for the CDR3: TGCGCCAGCAGCCAAGGGAACGGGAAGAGCTCCTACAATGAGCAGTTCTTC.

The rearrangement uses TRBV6-1 and TRBJ2-3; either TRBD1 or TRBD2 may supply D (5 bases each). Trimming cost V 3 bases and J 2 bases, with 15 bases left between them. The CDR3 totals 16 residues. Germline lookup yields CDR1 MNHNS and CDR2 SASEGT. The CDR3 spells CASSDWGDRNTDTQYF. The CDR3 nucleotides are TGTGCCAGCAGTGATTGGGGAGACAGAAACACAGATACGCAGTATTTT.

This clone has just one count. The CDR3 reads CAIEASGSGGELFF. The CDR3 DNA is TGTGCCATCGAAGCTAGCGGGAGCGGCGGGGAGCTGTTTTTT. This rearrangement joins TRBV10-3 to TRBJ2-2, with 10 bases that match TRBD2. V dropped 8 bases and J dropped 7; count of bases not matched to a gene: 7. Germline V gene sequence: CDR1 ENHRY, CDR2 SYGVKD. CDR3 length: 14 amino acids.

The genes are TRBV28 and TRBJ2-5, with TRBD2 matching over 9 bases. Trimming removed 1 base from V and 3 bases from J; junction bases left unmatched: 3. Germline V gene data show CDR1 as MDHEN and CDR2 as SYDVKM. The CDR3 extends over 15 amino acids. CDR3 bases: TGTGCCAGCAGTTTATTGGCTAGCGGGAAAGAGACCCAGTACTTC. Protein product: CASSLLASGKETQYF.

V gene TRBV19 combines with J gene TRBJ2-1; 12 positions match TRBD1. CDR3 size: 15 residues. Germline V lookup: CDR1 LNHDA, CDR2 SQIVND (reference sequence). The V segment lost 6 bases and the J segment 9 bases; nucleotides outside the gene matches: 9. The CDR3 spells CASRTSGTGGGEQFF. The CDR3 region has the DNA TGTGCCAGTAGGACTTCCGGGACAGGGGGCGGTGAGCAGTTCTTC.

This chain connects TRBV4-1 to TRBJ2-1; 7 positions match TRBD2. After removal of 2 bases from V and 1 base from J, the junction contained 17 bases not matched to a gene. The germline V gene encodes CDR1 MGHRA and CDR2 YSYEKL. CDR3 length: 20 amino acids. The CDR3, as DNA: TGCGCCAGCAGCCAATGGGCTAGCGGCTTCGCCTCGGGGTCCTACAATGAGCAGTTCTTC. It yields the protein CASSQWASGFASGSYNEQFF.

Details on this clone: A junction end diverges from the germline sequence, so it may reflect a read error. The genes are TRBV28 and TRBJ2-1; D tentatively reads TRBD1 or TRBD2 (5 bases each). CDR3 length: 12 amino acids. CDR1 is MDHEN and CDR2 is SYDVKM in the germline V gene. CDR3 amino acids: CASSHSGTRFLF. The CDR3 region has the DNA TGTGCCAGCAGTCATTCCGGGACGCGATTCCTCTTC.

V and J are TRBV2 and TRBJ1-2; no clear D gene. V dropped 6 bases and J dropped 9 bases, with 14 bases sitting between them. The CDR3 has 12 residues. Germline V gene lookup returns CDR1 SNHLY and CDR2 FYNNEI. The CDR3 loop reads CASSERLIRYTF. In nucleotides, the CDR3 is TGTGCCAGCAGCGAGCGCCTCATTCGCTACACCTTC. Looking up the rest from reference TRBV2 and TRBJ1-2 gives the full variable domain: EPEVTQTPSHQVTQMGQEVILRCVPISNHLYFYWYRQILGQKVEFLVSFYNNEISEKSEIFDDQFSVERPDGSNFTLKIRSTKLEDSAMYFCASSERLIRYTFGSGTRLTVV.

The chain recombines TRBV7-2 with TRBJ2-5; D not resolved. The germline V gene has CDR1 SGHTA and CDR2 FQGNSA. This CDR3 contains 15 residues. The V gene lost 3 bases and the J gene lost 1 base, with 12 bases spanning the gap. This CDR3 is CASSFYGPGQETQYF. In DNA form, the CDR3 reads TGTGCCAGCAGCTTTTACGGACCGGGCCAAGAGACCCAGTACTTC.

The rearrangement uses TRBV28 and TRBJ1-5; no clear D. The ends were cut back, 4 bases at V and 2 bases at J, with 15 bases in the middle. Germline V gene lookup returns CDR1 MDHEN and CDR2 SYDVKM. CDR3 length: 16 residues. DNA for the CDR3: TGTGCCAGCAGTTCGCCCCTCCCCGGTGGCAATCAGCCCCAGCATTTT. The encoded protein is CASSSPLPGGNQPQHF.

V usage is TRBV27 and J usage is TRBJ1-2; D may be TRBD1 (6 bases). The germline V and J ends were trimmed by 3 bases and 1 base, with 15 bases remaining between them. This CDR3 has 16 residues. Germline CDR1 reads MNHEY; CDR2 reads SMNVEV (reference sequence). This CDR3 reads CASSLVPGHLNYGYTF. The CDR3 DNA sequence: TGTGCCAGCAGTTTGGTACCGGGACACCTTAACTATGGCTACACCTTC.

This chain joins TRBV19 and TRBJ1-1; D is ambiguous. The CDR3 loop spans 14 amino acids. V was pared by 6 bases and J by 1 base, with 12 bases between. CDR1 is LNHDA and CDR2 is SQIVND in the germline V gene (reference sequence). In nucleotides, the CDR3 is TGTGCCAGTAGGGAGGCGGCGGGGAACACTGAAGCTTTCTTT. Translated, it gives CASREAAGNTEAFF.

This chain uses TRBV5-6 with TRBJ2-3; D gene unclear. The ends were cut back, 3 bases at V and 0 bases at J, with 11 bases in the middle. Per germline, CDR1 SGHDT and CDR2 YYEEEE. The CDR3 is 15 residues long. In DNA form, the CDR3 reads TGTGCCAGCAGCTGGGCGCCAGGAAGCACAGATACGCAGTATTTT. Protein sequence: CASSWAPGSTDTQYF. Full variable domain (remainder filled in from reference TRBV5-6 and TRBJ2-3): DAGVTQSPTHLIKTRGQQVTLRCSPKSGHDTVSWYQQALGQGPQFIFQYYEEEERQRGNFPDRFSGHQFPNYSSELNVNALLLGDSALYLCASSWAPGSTDTQYFGPGTRLTVL.

CDR3 in amino acids: CATSLAGPRYGYTF. The CDR3 DNA is TGTGCCACCAGCTTGGCCGGGCCCCGCTATGGCTACACCTTC. The chain links TRBV15 to TRBJ1-2; D ambiguous. The germline CDR1 and CDR2 sequences are LNHNV and YYDKDF (reference sequence). The CDR3 covers 14 residues. Trimming pared 5 bases from V and 4 bases from J, leaving 14 bases between.

The chain recombines TRBV15 with TRBJ2-7; TRBD1 agrees at 9 bases. J lost 2 bases, V lost 0 bases, and 5 bases had no gene match. The CDR3 extends over 16 amino acids. The germline gives CDR1 LNHNV, CDR2 YYDKDF (reference sequence). In nucleotides, the CDR3 is TGTGCCACCAGCAGAGATCCGGGACAGGGTCCCTACGAGCAGTACTTC. Its protein product is CATSRDPGQGPYEQYF.

The rearrangement links TRBV29-1 to TRBJ1-2, with 7 bases lining up with TRBD1. V was clipped by 7 bases and J by 3 bases; unmatched bases: 11. Germline CDR1 and CDR2: SQVTM and ANQGSEA. The CDR3 sequence is 14 residues long. The CDR3 spells CSAWGQQKHYGYTF. CDR3 nucleotides: TGCAGCGCCTGGGGACAGCAAAAACACTATGGCTACACCTTC.

V is TRBV7-4 and J is TRBJ2-7, with D possibly called TRBD1 or TRBD2 (5 bases each). This CDR3 has 13 residues. Germline-derived CDR1 and CDR2 are SGHVT and SQSDAQ. V was shortened by 8 bases and J by 3 bases, with 14 bases between the two germline ends. Here the CDR3 DNA reads TGTGCCAGCGTCCGGGGCTTACACTACGAGCAGTACTTC. Its protein product is CASVRGLHYEQYF.